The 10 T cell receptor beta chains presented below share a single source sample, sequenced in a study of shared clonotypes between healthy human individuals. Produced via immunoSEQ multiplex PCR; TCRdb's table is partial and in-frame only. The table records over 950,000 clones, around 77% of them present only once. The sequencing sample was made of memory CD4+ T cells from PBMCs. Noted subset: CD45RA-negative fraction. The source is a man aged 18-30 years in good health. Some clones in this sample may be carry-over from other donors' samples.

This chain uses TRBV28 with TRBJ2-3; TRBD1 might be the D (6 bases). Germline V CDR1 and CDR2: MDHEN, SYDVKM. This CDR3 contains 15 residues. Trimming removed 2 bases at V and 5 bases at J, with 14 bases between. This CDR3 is CASSLPGEIRDTQYF. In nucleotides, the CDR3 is TGTGCCAGCAGTTTACCAGGGGAGATTAGAGATACGCAGTATTTT.

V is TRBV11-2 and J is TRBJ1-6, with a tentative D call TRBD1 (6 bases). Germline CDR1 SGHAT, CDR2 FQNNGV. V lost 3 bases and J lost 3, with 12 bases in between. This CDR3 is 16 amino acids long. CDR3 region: CASSLGRGDYNSPLHF. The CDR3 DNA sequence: TGTGCCAGCAGCTTGGGCAGGGGCGACTATAATTCACCCCTCCACTTT.

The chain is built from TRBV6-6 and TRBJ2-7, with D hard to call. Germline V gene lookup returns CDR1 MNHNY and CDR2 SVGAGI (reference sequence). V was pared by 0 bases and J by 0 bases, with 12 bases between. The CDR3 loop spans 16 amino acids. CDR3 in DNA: TGTGCCAGCAGTTACTCGAATGCCGGAATCTCCTACGAGCAGTACTTC. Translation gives CASSYSNAGISYEQYF.

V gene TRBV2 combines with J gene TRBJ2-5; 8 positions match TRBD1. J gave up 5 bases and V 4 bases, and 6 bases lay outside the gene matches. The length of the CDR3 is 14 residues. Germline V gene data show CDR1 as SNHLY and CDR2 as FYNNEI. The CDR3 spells CASSVTGAGETQYF. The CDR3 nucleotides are TGTGCCAGCAGTGTGACAGGGGCCGGGGAGACCCAGTACTTC.

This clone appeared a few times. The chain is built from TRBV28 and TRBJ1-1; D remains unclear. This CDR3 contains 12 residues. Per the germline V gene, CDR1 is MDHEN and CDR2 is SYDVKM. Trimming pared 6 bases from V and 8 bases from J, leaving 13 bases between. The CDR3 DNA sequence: TGTGCCAGCAGGTTTATGGTCGGAGAAGCTTTCTTT. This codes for CASRFMVGEAFF. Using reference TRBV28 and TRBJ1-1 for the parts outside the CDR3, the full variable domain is DVKVTQSSRYLVKRTGEKVFLECVQDMDHENMFWYRQDPGLGLRLIYFSYDVKMKEKGDIPEGYSVSREKKERFSLILESASTNQTSMYLCASRFMVGEAFFGQGTRLTVV.

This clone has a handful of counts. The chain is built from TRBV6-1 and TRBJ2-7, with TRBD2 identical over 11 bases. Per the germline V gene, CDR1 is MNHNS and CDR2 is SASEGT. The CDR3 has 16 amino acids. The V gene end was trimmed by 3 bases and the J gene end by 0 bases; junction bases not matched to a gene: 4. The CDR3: CASSEGLADLSYEQYF. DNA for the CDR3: TGTGCCAGCAGTGAGGGACTAGCGGACCTCTCCTACGAGCAGTACTTC.

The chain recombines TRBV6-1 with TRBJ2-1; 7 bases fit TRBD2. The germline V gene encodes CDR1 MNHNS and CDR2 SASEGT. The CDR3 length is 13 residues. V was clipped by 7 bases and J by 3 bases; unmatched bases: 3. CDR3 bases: TGTGCCAGCATGGAGCGGGACTACAATGAGCAGTTCTTC. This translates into CASMERDYNEQFF.

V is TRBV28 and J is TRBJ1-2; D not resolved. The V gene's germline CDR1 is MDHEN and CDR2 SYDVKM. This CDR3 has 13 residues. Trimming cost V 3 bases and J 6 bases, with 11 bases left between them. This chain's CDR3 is CASSLNVGDGYTF. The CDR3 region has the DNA TGTGCCAGCAGTTTGAATGTCGGGGATGGCTACACCTTC.

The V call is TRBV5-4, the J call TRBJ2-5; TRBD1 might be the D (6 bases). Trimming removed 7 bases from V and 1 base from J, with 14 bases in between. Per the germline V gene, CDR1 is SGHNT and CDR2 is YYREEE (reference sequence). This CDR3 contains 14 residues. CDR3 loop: CASYNRQAQETQYF. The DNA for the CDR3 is TGTGCCAGCTATAATAGACAGGCCCAAGAGACCCAGTACTTC.

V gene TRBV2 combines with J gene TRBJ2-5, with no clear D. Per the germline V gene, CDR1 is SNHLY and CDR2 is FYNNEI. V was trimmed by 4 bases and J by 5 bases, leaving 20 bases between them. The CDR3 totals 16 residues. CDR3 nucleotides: TGTGCCAGCAGTGGGTTTCGAGGCGCCTCCGGTGAGACCCAGTACTTC. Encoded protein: CASSGFRGASGETQYF.